The 13 T cell receptor beta chains below all came from one sample that was sequenced in a study of metastatic and nonmetastatic thyroid tumors. From the PCR reads, TCRdb re-called clones with MiXCR. Counted here are under 40,000 clones, about 18% occurring once; the ten biggest clones make up approximately 5.6%. Treatment of any kind had been given to no patient before thyroid surgery. Sequenced material: blood. Receptor source: a male donor with papillary thyroid cancer or a benign thyroid nodule (not recorded which). Some clones in this sample may be carry-over from other donors' samples.

This clone has ten or more counts. In nucleotides, the CDR3 is TGTGCCAGCAGTTTATCTCTGAACACCATATATTTT. It specifies CASSLSLNTIYF. V usage is TRBV28 and J usage is TRBJ1-3; D not resolved. This CDR3 has 12 amino acids. V lost 1 base, J lost 7 bases, and 5 bases lay in between. Looked up from germline, CDR1 is MDHEN and CDR2 is SYDVKM.

This clone was observed many times. The chain recombines TRBV19 with TRBJ2-5; TRBD2 matches at 7 bases. With 0 bases clipped from V and 7 bases from J, the junction kept 11 bases outside the gene matches. The length of the CDR3 is 16 residues. CDR1 and CDR2 from the germline V gene are LNHDA and SQIVND (reference sequence). The CDR3 reads CASSIDASGATRTQYF. In DNA, the CDR3 is TGTGCCAGTAGTATAGACGCTAGCGGAGCTACCCGGACCCAGTACTTC. The variable domain in full, completed from reference TRBV19 and TRBJ2-5, reads DGGITQSPKYLFRKEGQNVTLSCEQNLNHDAMYWYRQDPGQGLRLIYYSQIVNDFQKGDIAEGYSVSREKKESFPLTVTSAQKNPTAFYLCASSIDASGATRTQYFGPGTRLLVL.

This clone was counted many times. J is TRBJ2-3 and V is TRBV6-1; D not resolved. Germline V gene lookup returns CDR1 MNHNS and CDR2 SASEGT. The CDR3 runs to 14 residues. The V end lost 5 bases, the J end lost 2 bases, and 11 bases lay between the germline ends. CDR3 loop: CASSRRALTDTQYF. The CDR3 bases are TGTGCCAGCAGTCGCCGGGCCCTCACAGATACGCAGTATTTT.

A few counts support this clone. The J gene is TRBJ2-5, the V gene TRBV6-1; 8 positions match TRBD2. Losses at the gene ends were 10 bases for V and 1 base for J; bases not matched to a gene: 5. This CDR3 contains 13 residues. The germline gives CDR1 MNHNS, CDR2 SASEGT. Here the CDR3 DNA reads TGTGCCATCTTTAGCGGGATCCAAGAGACCCAGTACTTC. Amino acids: CAIFSGIQETQYF.

The sample holds many counts of this clone. The same CDR3 arises from other DNA sequences in this sample as well. V gene TRBV6-1 combines with J gene TRBJ2-4; 8 positions match TRBD1. Germline V gene sequence: CDR1 MNHNS, CDR2 SASEGT. The CDR3 has 13 residues. After removal of 6 bases from V and 4 bases from J, the junction contained 2 bases not matched to a gene. This chain's CDR3 is CASRHRGKNIQYF. For the CDR3, the DNA is TGTGCCAGCAGACACAGGGGGAAAAACATTCAGTACTTC.

Regarding this clone: An end of the junction differs from the germline gene, which may be a read error. The CDR3 protein is CASNQEFVPLDGGTQYF. The CDR3 DNA reads as TGTGCCAGCAACCAAGAGTTCGTACCCTTAGATGGAGGGACCCAGTACTTC. The chain uses TRBV3-1 and TRBJ2-5; D perhaps matches TRBD2 (5 bases). The CDR3 runs to 17 residues. Germline CDR1 LGHDT, CDR2 YNNKEL (reference sequence).

This clone is medium-sized. V is TRBV6-1 and J is TRBJ2-7, with a possible D match to TRBD1 (5 bases). This CDR3 has 14 amino acids. Trimming removed 6 bases at V and 2 bases at J, with 14 bases between. CDR1 and CDR2 from the germline V gene are MNHNS and SASEGT. Here the CDR3 reads CASRPSRATYEQYF. The CDR3 nucleotides read TGTGCCAGCAGACCTTCCAGGGCTACCTACGAGCAGTACTTC.

There are many counts of this clone. The CDR3 DNA is TGTGCCAGCAGCTTGTCTGCGGGGGGACTGAGGGAGCAGTACTTC. Encoded protein: CASSLSAGGLREQYF. The gene calls are TRBV5-4 and TRBJ2-7; TRBD2 aligns across 8 bases. Germline lookup yields CDR1 SGHNT and CDR2 YYREEE (reference sequence). V gave up 1 base and J gave up 7 bases; unmatched junction bases: 10. This CDR3 is built from 15 residues.

In this sample, this clone turned up many times. The chain couples TRBV7-8 to TRBJ1-4, with 7 bases fitting TRBD1. The length of the CDR3 is 15 residues. The V and J ends lost 5 bases and 4 bases, in that order; junction bases with no gene match: 7. Per the germline V gene, CDR1 is SGHVS and CDR2 is FQNEAQ. The CDR3 spells CASSNTGDGNEKLFF. In DNA form, the CDR3 reads TGTGCCAGCAGCAATACAGGGGACGGTAATGAAAAACTGTTTTTT.

This clone was found a few times. This rearrangement joins TRBV27 to TRBJ2-7, with 11 bases aligning to TRBD2. V lost 6 bases to trimming and J lost 5 bases; unmatched junction nucleotides: 9. The CDR3 loop spans 15 amino acids. Germline V lookup: CDR1 MNHEY, CDR2 SMNVEV (reference sequence). The CDR3 sequence is CASSLGLAEYNEQYF. Here the CDR3 DNA reads TGTGCCAGCAGCCTGGGACTAGCGGAATACAACGAGCAGTACTTC.

This chain's CDR3 is CASSLLPRQATSYEQYF. CDR3 bases: TGTGCCAGCAGCTTATTGCCTAGGCAGGCTACATCCTACGAGCAGTACTTC. The chain carries TRBV7-6 and TRBJ2-7; no clear D. The CDR3 spans 17 residues. CDR1 SGHVS and CDR2 FNYEAQ come from the germline V gene. Between the trimmed V and J ends, which lost 2 bases and 1 base, there was a span of 18 bases.

The rearrangement links TRBV6-5 to TRBJ2-7; D is unresolved. The CDR3 loop spans 12 amino acids. Germline values: CDR1 MNHEY, CDR2 SVGAGI. The V gene lost 0 bases and the J gene lost 7 bases, with 7 bases spanning the gap. This chain's CDR3 is CASSYSSWEQYF. DNA for the CDR3: TGTGCCAGCAGTTACTCTAGCTGGGAGCAGTACTTC.

This rearrangement joins TRBV20-1 to TRBJ2-3, with 7 nucleotides matching TRBD2. The V and J ends lost 3 bases and 4 bases, in that order; junction bases with no gene match: 10. Germline CDR1 is DFQATT and CDR2 is SNEGSKA (reference sequence). The CDR3 contains 15 residues. This chain's CDR3 is CSASPRETSSDTQYF. The CDR3 DNA reads as TGCAGTGCTAGTCCGAGGGAGACTAGCTCAGATACGCAGTATTTT.